The present entry profiles one T cell receptor beta chain with its context. Sorted naive CD8 T cells were those defined as CD8+CD4-CCR7+CD45RA+. Looked up from germline, CDR1 is MDHEN and CDR2 is SYDVKM. V was shortened by 4 bases and J by 3 bases, with 9 bases between the two germline ends. The CDR3 length is 13 residues. MiXCR, applied by TCRdb to the PCR reads, yields one record per CDR3 protein. Seen here are under 650,000 distinct CDR3 sequences, 20% observed once, and the top ten hold 0.85% to 0.9%. The sample originates from a study of molecular identifiers for immune sequencing clone quantification. Study background: In replicates, RNA from roughly 20,000 or 100,000 naive CD8 cells was split five ways, four sequenced.

Sequencing input: naive CD8+ T cells from blood, with Jurkat cell RNA spiked in. Subset: FACS-sorted CD8+CD4-CCR7+CD45RA+ naive T cells. This rearrangement joins TRBV28 to TRBJ1-2; no clear D gene. The origin of this receptor is a human donor in good health. Some libraries in this study had Jurkat cell RNA spiked in. The CDR3 reads CASSSVGYYGYTF. CDR3 coding DNA: TGTGCCAGCAGTTCGGTCGGTTACTATGGCTACACCTTC.